The 5 T cell receptor beta chains listed next were all sequenced from one sample in a study of blood T cell repertoires in COVID-19. Clones were sequenced by immunoSEQ multiplex PCR, and TCRdb holds only the in-frame ones, with some missing. The sample lists about 46,000 clones, 85% to 95% occurring once. Material: peripheral blood. Every receptor here comes from a middle-aged man with acute or convalescent COVID-19.

This chain's CDR3 is CASSPRPGGGQDTQYF. In DNA form, the CDR3 reads TGTGCCAGCTCACCGCGACCCGGGGGGGGCCAAGATACGCAGTATTTT. V is TRBV18 and J is TRBJ2-3, with 8 bases that match TRBD2. The CDR3 extends over 16 amino acids. Germline loops: CDR1 KGHSH, CDR2 LQKENI. The trim removed 3 bases at V and 5 bases at J, leaving 10 bases unmatched.

This clone was counted between two and nine times. The rearrangement uses TRBV6-1 and TRBJ1-1, with D perhaps matching TRBD1 (6 bases). The CDR3 is 13 amino acids. CDR1 and CDR2 (germline): MNHNS, SASEGT. V gave up 1 base and J gave up 8 bases, with 11 bases separating them. For the CDR3, the DNA is TGTGCCAGCAGTGAAGTCAGGGGCAGGGAAGCTTTCTTT. Translating gives CASSEVRGREAFF.

The rearrangement links TRBV30 to TRBJ2-2; 13 bases fit TRBD2. The length of the CDR3 is 17 residues. V was clipped by 5 bases and J by 1 base; unmatched bases: 7. The germline V gene has CDR1 GTSNPN and CDR2 SVGIG (reference sequence). The CDR3 DNA is TGTGCCTGGGACGGACTAGCGGGGGCCATGAACACCGGGGAGCTGTTTTTT. This gives the protein CAWDGLAGAMNTGELFF.

V usage is TRBV12-3 or TRBV12-4 and J usage is TRBJ1-1; 7 bases line up with TRBD1. Trimming took 3 bases from V and 11 from J; bases not matched to a gene: 9. This CDR3 has 13 amino acids. The CDR3 spells CASSFQGGLVAFF. The CDR3 DNA reads as TGTGCCAGCAGTTTTCAAGGGGGCTTGGTTGCTTTCTTT.

The J gene is TRBJ2-3, the V gene TRBV2; 8 bases align to TRBD2. With 4 bases clipped from V and 3 bases from J, the junction kept 3 bases outside the gene matches. The CDR3 loop spans 14 amino acids. The germline CDR1 and CDR2 sequences are SNHLY and FYNNEI. DNA of the CDR3: TGTGCCAGCAGTGCAACTAGCGGTACAGATACGCAGTATTTT. Its translation: CASSATSGTDTQYF.